This T cell receptor (beta chain) was captured by sequencing in a study of glioma-infiltrating T cells. About the study: About one million peripheral T cells were targeted at about 4.5- to 11-fold coverage.

Germline V gives CDR1 DFQATT, CDR2 SNEGSKA (reference sequence). This CDR3 region has 13 residues. V was clipped by 3 bases and J by 0 bases, with 9 bases between them. Study-level results: Gliomas, especially low-grade, showed above-expected tissue-blood divergence; non-neoplastic patients showed below.

Notes on this clonotype: No antigen is known for it.

The iRepertoire nested amplicon-rescue multiplex PCR amplified TCR alpha and beta CDR3s from RNA. TCRdb recomputed calls from the multiplex PCR reads with MiXCR, one row per CDR3 protein. The table includes roughly 350,000 distinct CDR3 sequences, roughly 41% detected once. This receptor was identified in a human donor with low-grade glioma or glioblastoma, undergoing nonglioma brain surgery, or in good health (not recorded which). The chain joins TRBV20-1 to TRBJ2-7; D unclear. The sequencing sample was made of glioma tissue, nonneoplastic brain tissue, or PBMCs (not recorded which). The CDR3 DNA reads as TGCAGTGCTAGTCTCAGGAGCTCCTACGAGCAGTACTTC. Protein sequence: CSASLRSSYEQYF.